This entry is about one T cell receptor beta chain. No antigen is known for it. These data originate in a study of cytomegalovirus exposure and HLA in healthy donors. TCRdb keeps only in-frame clones here, not all; method: immunoSEQ multiplex PCR. Of 120,000 or so clones listed, about 92% are singletons. The donors were members of the validation cohort, which comprised 100 to 150 subjects and was separate from the first cohort of fewer than 700 subjects. CDR1 SGHNT and CDR2 YYREEE come from the germline V gene (reference sequence). This CDR3 has 15 amino acids. The ends lost 4 bases at V and 5 bases at J; junction bases unmatched: 2. Study conclusions and caveats: Researchers reported that three CMV-associated chains were confirmed in vitro as CMV antigen-specific. TCR beta chains numbering more than 150 were designated cytomegalovirus-associated. TCR clusters originating in the first cohort tended to co-occur in the 120 validation repertoires, according to a later analysis.

This receptor was taken from a woman aged 18 to 35 in good health and CMV-seronegative. The V and J genes are TRBV5-4 and TRBJ2-2; the match to TRBD2 covers 13 bases. Sequences were obtained from PBMCs. In nucleotides, the CDR3 is TGTGCCAGCAGCCCGACTAGCGGGAGGACCGGGGAGCTGTTTTTT. This gives the protein CASSPTSGRTGELFF.